Below, 8 T cell receptor beta chains from the same sample are listed, as sequenced in a study of blood T cell repertoires in COVID-19. The table came from immunoSEQ multiplex PCR; TCRdb's copy has only in-frame clones and leaves some out. Of 95,000 to 110,000 clones in the sample, 84% are singletons; the top ten hold more than 10%. The source material was peripheral blood. All receptors come from a human donor in a cohort sampled during active COVID-19.

The chain carries TRBV4-1 and TRBJ1-6; TRBD1 aligns across 7 bases. Germline CDR1 is MGHRA and CDR2 is YSYEKL. The CDR3 spans 15 residues. With 4 bases clipped from V and 8 bases from J, the junction kept 8 bases outside the gene matches. CDR3 in amino acids: CASSPSTGRDSPLHF. CDR3 sequence (DNA): TGCGCCAGCAGCCCTTCGACAGGGAGAGATTCACCCCTCCACTTT.

The J gene is TRBJ2-1, the V gene TRBV5-1; 8 bases match TRBD1. Germline CDR1 reads SGHRS; CDR2 reads YFSETQ. Germline trimming cut 3 bases from V and 4 bases from J; bases unmatched to any gene: 15. CDR3 length equals 18 residues. The DNA for the CDR3 is TGCGCCAGCAGCTATCTGGGACAGGCATTATCCATTTACAATGAGCAGTTCTTC. This codes for CASSYLGQALSIYNEQFF.

V is TRBV5-1 and J is TRBJ1-4, with 8 nucleotides matching TRBD1. CDR1 and CDR2 (germline): SGHRS, YFSETQ. CDR3 length: 14 amino acids. The V segment lost 4 bases and the J segment 7 bases; nucleotides outside the gene matches: 6. In nucleotides, the CDR3 is TGCGCCAGCAGCCGGACAGGGAGTGGTGAAAAACTGTTTTTT. It yields the protein CASSRTGSGEKLFF.

The rearrangement joins TRBV4-3 to TRBJ2-3; D is undetermined. V lost 1 base and J 3 bases, leaving 5 bases between the germline ends. The CDR3 has 13 residues. CDR1 is LGHNA and CDR2 is YSLEER in the germline V gene. The CDR3 region has the DNA TGCGCCAGCAGCCAAGCCATTACAGATACGCAGTATTTT. This encodes CASSQAITDTQYF.

V and J are TRBV6-2 or TRBV6-3 and TRBJ2-5; 9 nucleotides line up with TRBD2. CDR1 and CDR2 (germline): MNHEY, SVGEGT. The CDR3 extends over 15 amino acids. After removal of 0 bases from V and 3 bases from J, the junction contained 2 bases not matched to a gene. The CDR3 nucleotides are TGTGCCAGCAGTTACTCGACTAGCGGAGAAGAGACCCAGTACTTC. This codes for CASSYSTSGEETQYF.

The V and J genes are TRBV19 and TRBJ1-2, with D hard to call. V lost 0 bases and J 9 bases, leaving 5 bases between the germline ends. The CDR3 is 11 residues long. The germline gives CDR1 LNHDA, CDR2 SQIVND (reference sequence). CDR3 sequence: CASSIDFSYTF. DNA of the CDR3: TGTGCCAGTAGTATAGATTTCAGCTACACCTTC.

The sample holds a few counts of this clone. The chain links TRBV28 to TRBJ1-1, with D maybe TRBD1 (5 bases). This CDR3 has 12 amino acids. Trimming took 9 bases from V and 6 from J, leaving 14 bases between them. The germline CDR1 and CDR2 sequences are MDHEN and SYDVKM. CDR3 sequence reads: CARMGGGAEAFF. In DNA, the CDR3 is TGTGCCAGGATGGGGGGAGGGGCTGAAGCTTTCTTT.

This rearrangement joins TRBV27 to TRBJ2-5, with 9 bases aligning to TRBD2. Germline V gene sequence: CDR1 MNHEY, CDR2 SMNVEV (reference sequence). Trimming took 6 bases from V and 6 from J; bases not matched to a gene: 8. This CDR3 is 14 amino acids long. CDR3 DNA: TGTGCCAGCAGCTCTACGGGACTAGCAAAGACCCAGTACTTC. Its translation: CASSSTGLAKTQYF.